A selection of T cell receptor beta chains follows, all from one sample in a study of blood T cell repertoires in COVID-19. Generated by immunoSEQ multiplex PCR, the TCRdb table keeps only in-frame clones and is missing some. The data show approximately 140,000 clones, roughly 79% seen once. Material for sequencing was peripheral blood. The receptors shown here come from a human donor with acute or convalescent COVID-19. The donor label of this sample is uncertain. CDR3s include the opening cysteine and the closing phenylalanine or tryptophan.

v_call,cdr3_aa
TRBV15,CATSRDGRRPQHF
TRBV7-3,CASSYRGDSQETQYF
TRBV2,CASKRDRETNSPLHF
TRBV4-2,CASSQARGATNYGYTF
TRBV10-2,CASGVGRGTSTDTQYF
TRBV9,CASSVGVTSSTDTQYF
TRBV5-6,CASSLGQGLAKNIQYF
TRBV27,CASSLLPPSGVYTEAFF
TRBV13,CASSPDGLNEQFF
TRBV6-1,CASSEAETGSSYEQYF
TRBV27,CASRTQNTEAFF
TRBV29-1,CSVAIAGDNTGELFF
TRBV5-4,CASSSTGVPGGYTF
TRBV30,CAWSVRGAAQHF
TRBV24-1,CATSDFTSAGELFF
TRBV10-1,CASSVDTDTGELFF
TRBV27,CASSTGHTYEQYF
TRBV5-1,CASSLGTSGGSDTQYF
TRBV6-5,CASSYGREDTEAFF
TRBV19,CASSGELGSEQFF
TRBV3-1/TRBV3-2,CASSLGLAGGRVTGELFF
TRBV6-5,CASREGRIETQYF
TRBV6-5,CASSFTTGNTIYF
TRBV6-1,CASSEREFTEAFF
TRBV10-2,CASTPDRGWTEAFF
TRBV15,CATSTGTYYGYTF
TRBV24-1,CATLLRENYGYTF
TRBV5-1,CASREDSNYGYTF
TRBV27,CASSFGAYGQGNTGELFF
TRBV19,CASSMQVVNYGYTF
TRBV24-1,CATSDPGTSGKETQYF
TRBV19,CASTSETRGTGELFF
TRBV29-1,CSVEAQIWTVNLNTEAFF
TRBV3-1/TRBV3-2,CASSPLSRVDGYTF
TRBV29-1,CSLRVGRTEAFF
TRBV5-4,CASNPEGRENYGYTF
TRBV19,CASRQGLGSPLHF